Listed below are T cell receptor beta chains from one sample, sequenced in a study of identical twins. One entry per CDR3 protein, called by TCRdb with MiXCR from the 5' RACE reads. Seen here are more than 1.5 million distinct CDR3 sequences, under 35% observed once, and the top ten hold approximately 0.29%. Sequencing used cord blood. These receptors were obtained from a newborn girl in good health. The CDR3 runs from the conserved cysteine through the conserved F or W. The order of the fields is CDR3 protein, V gene.

CDR3aa: CASRVLGVSPSTDTQYF
v_gene: TRBV6-2/TRBV6-3

CDR3aa: CSARDLTSGRVPNEQYF
v_gene: TRBV20-1

CDR3aa: CASSSPGQAGTNYGYTF
v_gene: TRBV28

CDR3aa: CSVEGGLAGVVGELFF
v_gene: TRBV29-1

CDR3aa: CASNQGASGSQYNEQFF
v_gene: TRBV9

CDR3aa: CASSQVGSGGTDTQYF
v_gene: TRBV3-1

CDR3aa: CSARGGVGAGWVDKQFF
v_gene: TRBV20-1

CDR3aa: CAWSGAGPYYGYTF
v_gene: TRBV30

CDR3aa: CASRGQGRDYTF
v_gene: TRBV28

CDR3aa: CASSEQGTSEIAYF
v_gene: TRBV25-1

CDR3aa: CASSLYSGGNNEQFF
v_gene: TRBV11-2

CDR3aa: CASSFLGSPLHF
v_gene: TRBV28

CDR3aa: CASSLNRGRDTEAFF
v_gene: TRBV7-9

CDR3aa: CTSSPVDGNPYNEQFF
v_gene: TRBV12-3/TRBV12-4

CDR3aa: CASSLAGIKNEQFF
v_gene: TRBV11-3

CDR3aa: CSARANRGGRGAFF
v_gene: TRBV20-1

CDR3aa: CASSGTPQGDTQYF
v_gene: TRBV25-1

CDR3aa: CASGQGGYTF
v_gene: TRBV6-5

CDR3aa: CASSLLNPRDNEQFF
v_gene: TRBV12-3/TRBV12-4

CDR3aa: CATSRDTGQGGVNQPQHF
v_gene: TRBV15

CDR3aa: CASSEGEVYNSPLHF
v_gene: TRBV6-1

CDR3aa: CSVKRTGRDYEQYF
v_gene: TRBV29-1

CDR3aa: CASGGGTVNQPQHF
v_gene: TRBV12-3/TRBV12-4

CDR3aa: CSARDNTVNQPQHF
v_gene: TRBV20-1

CDR3aa: CSASGGLNTQYF
v_gene: TRBV29-1

CDR3aa: CASSRTWQGAYEQYF
v_gene: TRBV3-1

CDR3aa: CASSDGEVDEQFF
v_gene: TRBV5-1

CDR3aa: CASSVERHRGEKLFF
v_gene: TRBV9

CDR3aa: CASSPGTGLGAFF
v_gene: TRBV14

CDR3aa: CSAPQGGRGAYF
v_gene: TRBV20-1

CDR3aa: CTSSEWDRGYYGYTF
v_gene: TRBV25-1

CDR3aa: CASSWGQGASFEQYF
v_gene: TRBV5-5

CDR3aa: CSAAPSGDPTDTQYF
v_gene: TRBV20-1

CDR3aa: CASSLETGRSPLHF
v_gene: TRBV5-1

CDR3aa: CASSLRRDHGYTF
v_gene: TRBV27

CDR3aa: CASCRGGSKTQYF
v_gene: TRBV6-6

CDR3aa: CASSLLLGFYEQYF
v_gene: TRBV5-5

CDR3aa: CASSWGNHQETQYF
v_gene: TRBV5-1

CDR3aa: CASSQELAGLTDTQYF
v_gene: TRBV14

CDR3aa: CASSLVPNTDTQYF
v_gene: TRBV11-2